The TCR beta chain described here comes from a study of blood T cell repertoires in COVID-19. Overall study context: COVID-19 samples collected from the United States, Italy and Spain covered acute and convalescent phases.

Per the study methods: By means of reference gene primer amplification, nucleated cell counts were estimated. Sequenced by immunoSEQ multiplex PCR; TCRdb stores in-frame clones only, minus some. Clone size and the V and J calls come from that table; the DNA yielded D and trimming. The table includes some 83,000 clones, roughly 88% detected once. Germline V gene lookup returns CDR1 LGHDT and CDR2 YNNKEL (reference sequence). V was cut by 6 bases and J by 5 bases, with 7 bases left in between. The CDR3 has 11 residues. This receptor was taken from a man between 60 and 75 years old with acute or convalescent COVID-19. This chain joins TRBV3-1 (or the pseudogene TRBV3-2) and TRBJ1-1, with unresolved D. The sample comprised peripheral blood. The CDR3 DNA reads TGTGCCAGCAGAGGAGTTACTGAAGCTTTCTTT. The encoded protein is CASRGVTEAFF.